The 27 T cell receptor beta chains below were found in one sample sequenced in a study of beta chain features in type 1 diabetes. Expressed TCRB transcripts were sequenced because the entire RNA isolate underwent reverse transcription. Libraries were prepared by immunoSEQ multiplex PCR; TCRdb keeps only in-frame clonotypes and omits some of them. The sample includes around 430,000 clones, 30% of them seen just once. Sequenced input: naive CD4+ T cells from blood. The receptors stem from a young man in good health.

The chain joins TRBV18 to TRBJ2-5, with TRBD2 as a possible D gene (5 bases). Per the germline V gene, CDR1 is KGHSH and CDR2 is LQKENI. With 0 bases removed from V and 0 bases from J, the gap between germline ends came to 8 bases. The CDR3 totals 15 residues. The CDR3 coding sequence is TGTGCCAGCTCACCACCCTCAGCGGACCAAGAGACCCAGTACTTC. It encodes CASSPPSADQETQYF.

This CDR3 is CAWSVRTGDGYEQYF. As DNA, the CDR3 is TGTGCCTGGAGTGTACGGACAGGGGATGGATACGAGCAGTACTTC. The rearrangement links TRBV30 to TRBJ2-7, with 9 bases matching TRBD1. Trimming took 0 bases from V and 4 from J; bases not matched to a gene: 7. CDR1 is GTSNPN and CDR2 is SVGIG in the germline V gene (reference sequence). The CDR3 has 15 amino acids.

For this clone: Other nucleotide sequences from this sample produce the same CDR3. This chain links TRBV30 with TRBJ2-2; D not resolved. The ends were cut back, 0 bases at V and 4 bases at J, with 6 bases in the middle. The germline V gene encodes CDR1 GTSNPN and CDR2 SVGIG (reference sequence). CDR3 length: 13 residues. DNA of the CDR3: TGTGCCTGGAGTGTTAGGCTCACCGGGGAGCTGTTTTTT. Its protein is CAWSVRLTGELFF.

This clone has more than one count but fewer than ten. V is TRBV18 and J is TRBJ1-4; 9 positions match TRBD1. Germline V CDR1 and CDR2: KGHSH, LQKENI. J lost 8 bases, V lost 0 bases, and 10 bases had no gene match. CDR3 length: 17 residues. Here the CDR3 reads CASSPPRSGTGNEKLFF. The CDR3 nucleotides read TGTGCCAGCTCACCACCGAGATCCGGGACAGGGAACGAAAAACTGTTTTTT.

The chain is built from TRBV30 and TRBJ2-7; D remains unclear. This CDR3 has 13 amino acids. The germline CDR1 and CDR2 sequences are GTSNPN and SVGIG (reference sequence). V lost 1 base to trimming and J lost 4 bases, with 11 bases between them. The chain's CDR3 is CAWSADRLYEQYF. CDR3 nucleotide sequence: TGTGCCTGGAGTGCTGATAGACTTTACGAGCAGTACTTC.

The chain recombines TRBV5-1 with TRBJ1-2, with unresolved D. V lost 5 bases to trimming and J lost 4 bases, with 9 bases between them. This CDR3 region has 12 residues. In germline, CDR1 is SGHRS, CDR2 YFSETQ. CDR3: CASRAGTYGYTF. CDR3 DNA sequence: TGCGCCAGCAGGGCCGGAACCTATGGCTACACCTTC.

Only a few counts were recorded for this clone. This CDR3 reads CASSSARNTEAFF. The CDR3 DNA is TGTGCCAGCAGTTCGGCCAGGAACACTGAAGCTTTCTTT. V usage is TRBV27 and J usage is TRBJ1-1; D remains unclear. Germline V gene data show CDR1 as MNHEY and CDR2 as SMNVEV (reference sequence). The CDR3 consists of 13 residues. V shed 4 bases and J shed 1 base, with 7 bases lying between them.

This clone was counted only a few times. CDR3 nucleotides: TGTGCCAGCACCTCGACAGGGATATGGTATGGCTACACCTTC. Its translation: CASTSTGIWYGYTF. This chain connects TRBV6-1 to TRBJ1-2; 7 nucleotides match TRBD1. The CDR3 extends over 14 amino acids. V was pared by 7 bases and J by 5 bases, with 10 bases of the junction left unmatched. CDR1 and CDR2 from the germline V gene are MNHNS and SASEGT.

The genes are TRBV9 and TRBJ2-3; the match to TRBD2 covers 11 bases. The germline V gene has CDR1 SGDLS and CDR2 YYNGEE. V shed 0 bases and J 5 bases; nucleotides not matched to a gene: 8. The CDR3 sequence is 17 residues long. CDR3 region: CASSVELAGAGEDTQYF. The CDR3 DNA reads as TGTGCCAGCAGCGTAGAACTAGCGGGAGCCGGAGAAGATACGCAGTATTTT.

The V call is TRBV29-1, the J call TRBJ2-1, with D perhaps matching TRBD1 or TRBD2 (6 bases each). This CDR3 spans 14 amino acids. CDR1 and CDR2 from the germline V gene are SQVTM and ANQGSEA. Trimming took off 4 bases at V and 2 bases at J, with 12 bases between the two ends. CDR3 sequence (DNA): TGCAGCGTTGTCGGGGGCTGGACCTACAATGAGCAGTTCTTC. Translation gives CSVVGGWTYNEQFF.

This clone occurred a few times. The chain is built from TRBV29-1 and TRBJ2-1, with 10 nucleotides matching TRBD2. The CDR3 is 16 residues long. V lost 2 bases to trimming and J lost 8 bases; unmatched junction nucleotides: 12. Germline lookup yields CDR1 SQVTM and CDR2 ANQGSEA. This CDR3 is CSVERLLAGSRHEQFF. The CDR3 nucleotides are TGCAGCGTTGAACGTTTACTAGCGGGGAGCCGCCATGAGCAGTTCTTC.

The table lists this clone with a few counts. The chain is built from TRBV25-1 and TRBJ2-3; D is unclear. CDR3 length: 12 residues. In germline, CDR1 is MGHDK, CDR2 SYGVNS. Trimming removed 9 bases from V and 4 bases from J, with 11 bases in between. The CDR3 DNA is TGTGCCAGTGTAGGCGAGGCAGATACGCAGTATTTT. Translating gives CASVGEADTQYF. Based on the CDR3 plus reference TRBV25-1 and TRBJ2-3, the full variable domain is EADIYQTPRYLVIGTGKKITLECSQTMGHDKMYWYQQDPGMELHLIHYSYGVNSTEKGDLSSESTVSRIRTEHFPLTLESARPSHTSQYLCASVGEADTQYFGPGTRLTVL.

The table lists this clone with a few counts. The genes are TRBV4-3 and TRBJ2-3; D is undetermined. CDR1 LGHNA and CDR2 YSLEER come from the germline V gene. Trimming removed 1 base at V and 0 bases at J, with 8 bases between. The CDR3 is 15 residues long. CDR3 sequence: CASSQGATSTDTQYF. CDR3 coding DNA: TGCGCCAGCAGCCAAGGGGCAACTAGCACAGATACGCAGTATTTT.

This clone was picked up a small number of times. This chain joins TRBV7-2 and TRBJ2-7, with TRBD2 matching 14 bases. Trimming cost V 5 bases and J 6 bases; bases outside gene matches: 9. Germline V gene sequence: CDR1 SGHTA, CDR2 FQGNSA. CDR3 length equals 16 residues. In nucleotides, the CDR3 is TGTGCCAGCAGCCGCAATGGACTAGCGGGAGGCTTCGAGCAGTACTTC. Residues: CASSRNGLAGGFEQYF. Based on the CDR3 plus reference TRBV7-2 and TRBJ2-7, the full variable domain is GAGVSQSPSNKVTEKGKDVELRCDPISGHTALYWYRQSLGQGLEFLIYFQGNSAPDKSGLPSDRFSAERTGGSVSTLTIQRTQQEDSAVYLCASSRNGLAGGFEQYFGPGTRLTVT.

This clone was seen only a few times. The chain recombines TRBV7-2 with TRBJ2-1, with no clear D. The V gene lost 5 bases and the J gene lost 10 bases, with 12 bases spanning the gap. This CDR3 region has 12 residues. Germline CDR1 is SGHTA and CDR2 is FQGNSA. CDR3 sequence: CASSTRSGEQFF. CDR3 sequence (DNA): TGTGCCAGCAGCACCCGATCGGGCGAGCAGTTCTTC.

The rearrangement uses TRBV29-1 and TRBJ2-4; D remains ambiguous. Germline V CDR1 and CDR2: SQVTM, ANQGSEA. The V end lost 7 bases, the J end lost 0 bases, and 10 bases lay between the germline ends. This CDR3 comprises 13 residues. This CDR3 is CSAGLLAKNIQYF. For the CDR3, the DNA is TGCAGCGCCGGCCTCTTAGCCAAAAACATTCAGTACTTC.

The V and J genes are TRBV30 and TRBJ2-2, with TRBD2 matching 10 bases. CDR1 GTSNPN and CDR2 SVGIG come from the germline V gene (reference sequence). After removal of 8 bases from V and 4 bases from J, the junction contained 10 bases not matched to a gene. The CDR3 contains 15 residues. As DNA, the CDR3 is TGTGCCAGCGCCATAGCGGGAGGAACCACCGGGGAGCTGTTTTTT. Translating it yields CASAIAGGTTGELFF.

This clone turned up a few times. The chain is built from TRBV30 and TRBJ2-3; weak D call: TRBD2 (5 bases). V lost 8 bases and J lost 2, with 17 bases in between. The CDR3 spans 14 residues. Germline CDR1 is GTSNPN and CDR2 is SVGIG (reference sequence). This CDR3 reads CASILTAATDTQYF. CDR3 bases: TGTGCCAGCATCCTCACAGCGGCCACAGATACGCAGTATTTT.

This clone turned up a few times. The V gene is TRBV25-1, the J gene TRBJ2-5; 11 nucleotides agree with TRBD1. The V gene's germline CDR1 is MGHDK and CDR2 SYGVNS. The V segment lost 8 bases and the J segment 7 bases; nucleotides outside the gene matches: 6. CDR3 length equals 13 residues. The CDR3 loop reads CASGDRGLRTQYF. The CDR3 bases are TGTGCCAGCGGGGACAGGGGGTTGAGGACCCAGTACTTC.

There are a few counts of this clone. V and J are TRBV5-1 and TRBJ2-1, with a tentative D call TRBD2 (6 bases). The V and J ends lost 2 bases and 4 bases respectively, with 10 bases between them. CDR1 SGHRS and CDR2 YFSETQ come from the germline V gene. There are 14 residues in the CDR3. This CDR3 reads CASSFGTGYNEQFF. The DNA of the CDR3 is TGCGCCAGCAGCTTCGGGACTGGATACAATGAGCAGTTCTTC.

The genes are TRBV30 and TRBJ1-4; tentatively, D is TRBD1 (5 bases). The CDR3 covers 16 residues. Germline lookup yields CDR1 GTSNPN and CDR2 SVGIG (reference sequence). V was trimmed by 4 bases and J by 4 bases, leaving 19 bases between them. CDR3 protein: CAWTSGWDRGNEKLFF. The CDR3 DNA reads as TGTGCCTGGACCTCGGGGTGGGACCGGGGTAATGAAAAACTGTTTTTT.

This rearrangement joins TRBV4-1 to TRBJ1-1; D is undetermined. The V gene's germline CDR1 is MGHRA and CDR2 YSYEKL. The CDR3 is made up of 15 amino acids. The V and J ends lost 4 bases and 0 bases respectively, with 12 bases between them. The CDR3 DNA reads TGCGCCAGCAGCCGCGCCTCGGGCATGAACACTGAAGCTTTCTTT. It specifies CASSRASGMNTEAFF.

This clone was detected a few times. The rearrangement links TRBV30 to TRBJ2-6; D is possibly TRBD2 (5 bases). In germline, CDR1 is GTSNPN, CDR2 SVGIG (reference sequence). The CDR3 is 14 residues long. V lost 3 bases and J 2 bases, leaving 8 bases between the germline ends. The CDR3 sequence is CAWREVAGANVLTF. CDR3 in DNA: TGTGCCTGGAGGGAGGTAGCTGGGGCCAACGTCCTGACTTTC.

In this sample, this clone turned up a few times. This chain connects TRBV5-1 to TRBJ2-6; the match to TRBD1 covers 8 bases. The CDR3 totals 15 residues. With 10 bases clipped from V and 2 bases from J, the junction kept 8 bases outside the gene matches. From germline, CDR1 is SGHRS and CDR2 YFSETQ. CDR3 sequence reads: CAPSQGAAGANVLTF. CDR3 sequence (DNA): TGCGCCCCAAGCCAGGGGGCAGCTGGGGCCAACGTCCTGACTTTC.

The chain is built from TRBV28 and TRBJ2-1; 7 nucleotides line up with TRBD1. V shed 3 bases, J shed 0 bases, and the junction held 5 bases outside the gene matches. Germline lookup yields CDR1 MDHEN and CDR2 SYDVKM. This CDR3 region has 16 residues. The CDR3 protein is CASSFPDRRSYNEQFF. In DNA, the CDR3 is TGTGCCAGCAGTTTCCCGGACAGGCGCTCCTACAATGAGCAGTTCTTC.

This chain links TRBV6-6 with TRBJ1-4; D is uncertain. Trimming pared 3 bases from V and 8 bases from J, leaving 4 bases between. CDR1 and CDR2 from the germline V gene are MNHNY and SVGAGI (reference sequence). This CDR3 contains 11 residues. CDR3 DNA sequence: TGTGCCAGCAGTTATAAGGAAAAACTGTTTTTT. Translation: CASSYKEKLFF.

The sample holds one count of this clone. The chain employs TRBV7-2 and TRBJ2-5; 8 positions agree with TRBD1. From germline, CDR1 is SGHTA and CDR2 FQGNSA. V shed 4 bases and J 4 bases; nucleotides not matched to a gene: 5. This CDR3 spans 14 amino acids. The CDR3 sequence: CASSSDRVVETQYF. The CDR3 region has the DNA TGTGCCAGCAGCTCGGACAGGGTAGTAGAGACCCAGTACTTC. The complete variable domain, with remaining parts taken from reference TRBV7-2 and TRBJ2-5, reads GAGVSQSPSNKVTEKGKDVELRCDPISGHTALYWYRQSLGQGLEFLIYFQGNSAPDKSGLPSDRFSAERTGGSVSTLTIQRTQQEDSAVYLCASSSDRVVETQYFGPGTRLLVL.